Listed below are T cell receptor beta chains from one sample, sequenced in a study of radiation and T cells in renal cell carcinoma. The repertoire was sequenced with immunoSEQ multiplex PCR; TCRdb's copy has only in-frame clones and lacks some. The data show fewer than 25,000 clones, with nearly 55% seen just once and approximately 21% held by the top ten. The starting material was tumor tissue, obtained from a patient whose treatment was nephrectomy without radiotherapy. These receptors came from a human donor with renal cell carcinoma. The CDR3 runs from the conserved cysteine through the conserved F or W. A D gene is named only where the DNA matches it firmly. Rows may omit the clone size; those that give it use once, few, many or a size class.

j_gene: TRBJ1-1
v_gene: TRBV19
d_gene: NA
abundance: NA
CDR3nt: TGTGCCAGTAGTATATGTTGGGGAGGGAGAGCTTTCTTT
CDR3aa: CASSICWGGRAFF

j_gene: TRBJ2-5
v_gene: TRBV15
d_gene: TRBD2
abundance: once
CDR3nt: TGTGCCACCAGCAGAGATTTACCAGGACTAGCGGGGGGGTCTCAAGAGACCCAGTACTTC
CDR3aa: CATSRDLPGLAGGSQETQYF

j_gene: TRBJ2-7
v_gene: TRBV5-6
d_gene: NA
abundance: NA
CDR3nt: TGTGCCAGCAGCTTGGAGAGGGGAGTCCTGCGCGAGCAGTACTTC
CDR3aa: CASSLERGVLREQYF

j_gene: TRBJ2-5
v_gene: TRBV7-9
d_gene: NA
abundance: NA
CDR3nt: TGTGCCAGCAGCTTAGTCATCCAAGAGACCCAGTACTTC
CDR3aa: CASSLVIQETQYF

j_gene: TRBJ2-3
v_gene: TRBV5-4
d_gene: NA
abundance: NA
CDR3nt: TGTGCCAGCAGCCGGAACGGACGGGGTAGGGGCACAGATACGCAGTATTTT
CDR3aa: CASSRNGRGRGTDTQYF

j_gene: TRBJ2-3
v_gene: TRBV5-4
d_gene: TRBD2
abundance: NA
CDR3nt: TGTGCCAGCAGCTTAGGGACTAGCAGCTCCACAGATACGCAGTATTTT
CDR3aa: CASSLGTSSSTDTQYF

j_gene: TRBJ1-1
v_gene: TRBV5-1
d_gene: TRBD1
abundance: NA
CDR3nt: TGCGCCAGCCGACTGGCAGGGGGTCTCGCTGAAGCTTTCTTT
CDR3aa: CASRLAGGLAEAFF

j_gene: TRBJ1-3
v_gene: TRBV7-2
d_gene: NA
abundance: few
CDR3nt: TGTGCCAGCAGCTTCTCGGGGGGGCACGGAAACACCATATATTTT
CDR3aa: CASSFSGGHGNTIYF

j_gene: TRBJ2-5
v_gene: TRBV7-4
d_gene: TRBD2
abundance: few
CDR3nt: TGTGCCAGCAGCTTAGGGCGGGGGGCGAAAGAGACCCAGTACTTC
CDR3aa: CASSLGRGAKETQYF

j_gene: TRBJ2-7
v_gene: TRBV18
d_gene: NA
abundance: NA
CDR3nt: TGTGCCAGCTCACCGGATCTATACGAGCAGTACTTC
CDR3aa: CASSPDLYEQYF

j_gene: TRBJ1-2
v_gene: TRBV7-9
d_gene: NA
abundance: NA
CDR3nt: TGTGCCAGCAGCTTATCCGGGGGGGGCCCCTATGGCTACACCTTC
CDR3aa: CASSLSGGGPYGYTF

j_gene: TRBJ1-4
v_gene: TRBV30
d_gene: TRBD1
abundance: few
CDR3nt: TGTGCCTGGAGTGTCCAAGGACAGGGGAATGAAAAACTGTTTTTT
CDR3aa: CAWSVQGQGNEKLFF

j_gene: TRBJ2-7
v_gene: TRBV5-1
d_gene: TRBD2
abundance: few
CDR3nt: TGCGCCAGCAGCCCTGGCGGGGGGTCGGCCTACGAGCAGTACTTC
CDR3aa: CASSPGGGSAYEQYF

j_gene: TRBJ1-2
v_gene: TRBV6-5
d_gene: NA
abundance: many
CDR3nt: TGTGCCAGCAGTTACTCTCCCCGCTATGGCTACACCTTC
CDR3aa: CASSYSPRYGYTF

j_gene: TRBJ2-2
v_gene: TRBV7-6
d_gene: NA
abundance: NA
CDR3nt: TGTGCCAGCAGCGTGGGGCTAGCCTCGGGCACCGGGGAGCTGTTTTTT
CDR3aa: CASSVGLASGTGELFF

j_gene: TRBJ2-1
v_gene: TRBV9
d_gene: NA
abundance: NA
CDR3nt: TGTGCCAGCAGTTTACAGGTATCGTGGGAGCAGTTCTTC
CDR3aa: CASSLQVSWEQFF

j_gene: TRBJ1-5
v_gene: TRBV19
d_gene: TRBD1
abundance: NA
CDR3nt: TGTGCCAGTACCTACCGACAGGGCTTAATCGATCAGCCCCAGCATTTT
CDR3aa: CASTYRQGLIDQPQHF

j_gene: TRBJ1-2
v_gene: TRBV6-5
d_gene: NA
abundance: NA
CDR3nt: TGTGCCAGCAGTTACTCGACCCGAGGGGGGAACTATGGCTACACCTTC
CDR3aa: CASSYSTRGGNYGYTF

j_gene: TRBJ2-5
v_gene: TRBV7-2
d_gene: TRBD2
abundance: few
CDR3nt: TGTGCCAGCAGCTCCTTCGGACTAGCGGAAGAGACCCAGTACTTC
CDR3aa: CASSSFGLAEETQYF

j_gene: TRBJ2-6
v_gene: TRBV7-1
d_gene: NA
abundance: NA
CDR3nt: TGTGCCAGCGCACGAGACCACTCTGGGGCCAACGTCCTGACTTTC
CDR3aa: CASARDHSGANVLTF

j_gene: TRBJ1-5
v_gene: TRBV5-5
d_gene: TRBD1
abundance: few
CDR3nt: TGTGCCAGCAGCCTGACAGGGAGCTACAATCAGCCCCAGCATTTT
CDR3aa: CASSLTGSYNQPQHF

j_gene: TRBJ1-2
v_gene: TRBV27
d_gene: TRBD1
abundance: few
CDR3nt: TGTGCCAGCAGTTCAGGGGGGTATGGCTACACCTTC
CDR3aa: CASSSGGYGYTF

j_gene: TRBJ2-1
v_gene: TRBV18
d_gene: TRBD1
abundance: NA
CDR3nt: TGTGCCAGCTCACGAGGGACAGTCGAGGGGTACAATGAGCAGTTCTTC
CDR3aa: CASSRGTVEGYNEQFF

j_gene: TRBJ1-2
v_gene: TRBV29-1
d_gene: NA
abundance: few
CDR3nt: TGCAGCGTTGAAACAGGATTATATGGCTACACCTTC
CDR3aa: CSVETGLYGYTF

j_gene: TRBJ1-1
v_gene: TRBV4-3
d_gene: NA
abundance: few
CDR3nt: TGCGCCAGCAGCCAAGATCTAAGTCTATTGGTCGCTTTCTTT
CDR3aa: CASSQDLSLLVAFF

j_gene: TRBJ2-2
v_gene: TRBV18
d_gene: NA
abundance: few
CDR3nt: TGTGCCAGCTCACCACCCCCGAGGGCGGACAACACCGGGGAGCTGTTTTTT
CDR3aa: CASSPPPRADNTGELFF

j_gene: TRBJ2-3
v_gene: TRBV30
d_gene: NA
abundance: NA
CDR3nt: TGTGCCTGGAGTGTGGGGCGACCACCAGATACGCAGTATTTT
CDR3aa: CAWSVGRPPDTQYF

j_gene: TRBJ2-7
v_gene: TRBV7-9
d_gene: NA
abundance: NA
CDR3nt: TGTGCCAGCAGCTTAGGTGCACTTCCAGCCTACGAGCAGTACTTC
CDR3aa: CASSLGALPAYEQYF

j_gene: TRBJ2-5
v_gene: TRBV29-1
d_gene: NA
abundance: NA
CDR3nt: TGCAGCGTTGTTGTCATTGGGGAGACCCAGTACTTC
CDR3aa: CSVVVIGETQYF

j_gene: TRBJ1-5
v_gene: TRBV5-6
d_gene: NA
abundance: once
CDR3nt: TGTGCCAGCAGCTTGGACGGGGGGATAGATCAGCCCCAGCATTTT
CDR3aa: CASSLDGGIDQPQHF

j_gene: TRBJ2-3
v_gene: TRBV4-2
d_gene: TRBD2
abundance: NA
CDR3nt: TGTGCCAGCAGCCAAGATACAGGACTAGCGGCTAGCACAGATACGCAGTATTTT
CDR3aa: CASSQDTGLAASTDTQYF

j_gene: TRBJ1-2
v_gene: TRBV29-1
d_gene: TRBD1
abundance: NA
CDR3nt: TGCAGCGTTCTCGACAGGGGGCCCGGCTACACCTTC
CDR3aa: CSVLDRGPGYTF

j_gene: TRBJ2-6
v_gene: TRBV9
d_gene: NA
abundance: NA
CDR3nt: TGTGCCAGCAGCGTAGCCACAGGGTCCGGGGCCAACGTCCTGACTTTC
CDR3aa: CASSVATGSGANVLTF

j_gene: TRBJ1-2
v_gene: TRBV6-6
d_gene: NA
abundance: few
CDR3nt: TGTGCCAGCAGTTACTCTGCAGGGCGGGCCTATGGCTACACCTTC
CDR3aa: CASSYSAGRAYGYTF

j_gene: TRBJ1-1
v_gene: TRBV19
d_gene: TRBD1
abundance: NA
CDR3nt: TGTGCCAGTAGTTTTAATTACGGGACAGTCTTGTCAGAAGCTTTCTTT
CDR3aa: CASSFNYGTVLSEAFF

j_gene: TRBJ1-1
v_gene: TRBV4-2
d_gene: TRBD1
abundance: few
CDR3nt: TGTGCCAGCAGCTATGATCGACAGGGGGGTTACACTGAAGCTTTCTTT
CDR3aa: CASSYDRQGGYTEAFF

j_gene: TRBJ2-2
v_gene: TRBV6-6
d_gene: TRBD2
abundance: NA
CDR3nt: TGTGCCAGCAGTTACTCGGGAGGGATCCACACCGGGGAGCTGTTTTTT
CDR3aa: CASSYSGGIHTGELFF

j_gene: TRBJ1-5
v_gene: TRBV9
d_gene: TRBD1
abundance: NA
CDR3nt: TGTGCCAGCAGCGATAGGGACAGTCAAGATCAGCCCCAGCATTTT
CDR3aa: CASSDRDSQDQPQHF

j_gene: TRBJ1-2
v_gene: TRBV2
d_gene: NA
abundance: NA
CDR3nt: TGTGCCAGCACCAGTCAGGGAGCTAACTATGGCTACACCTTC
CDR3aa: CASTSQGANYGYTF

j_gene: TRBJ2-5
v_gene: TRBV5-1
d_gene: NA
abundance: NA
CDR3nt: TGCGCCAGCAGCTTGTCGTGGGGGGGCAGGGAGACCCAGTACTTC
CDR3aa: CASSLSWGGRETQYF

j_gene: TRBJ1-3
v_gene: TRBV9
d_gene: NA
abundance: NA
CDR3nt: TGTGCCAGCAGCGTAGTAGGTCGGGGGACTGGAAACACCATATATTTT
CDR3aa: CASSVVGRGTGNTIYF

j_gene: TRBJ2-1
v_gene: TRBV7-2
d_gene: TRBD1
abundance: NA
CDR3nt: TGTGCCAGCAGCCGACAGGGCGACTACAATGAGCAGTTCTTC
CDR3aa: CASSRQGDYNEQFF

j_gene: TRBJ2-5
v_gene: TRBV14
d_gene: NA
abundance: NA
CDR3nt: TGTGCCAGCAGCCAAGCGGAGGAAGAGACCCAGTACTTC
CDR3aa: CASSQAEEETQYF

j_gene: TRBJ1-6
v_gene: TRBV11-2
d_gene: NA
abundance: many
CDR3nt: TGTGCCAGCAGCTTAGTGGGGGGACGACCCTATAATTCACCCCTCCACTTT
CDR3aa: CASSLVGGRPYNSPLHF

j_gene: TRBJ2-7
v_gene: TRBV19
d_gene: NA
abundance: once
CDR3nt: TGTGCCAGTAGTATGAGGGGGGCCGTGACCTACGAGCAGTACTTC
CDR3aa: CASSMRGAVTYEQYF

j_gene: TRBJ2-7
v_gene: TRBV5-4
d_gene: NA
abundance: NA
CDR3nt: TGTGCCAGCAGCTTGTCTGGCTCAGGGGCGGGAAAGTACTTC
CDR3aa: CASSLSGSGAGKYF

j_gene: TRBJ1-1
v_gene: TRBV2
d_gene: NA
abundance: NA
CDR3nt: TGTGCCAGCGATTTGGGACGGGCGAACACTGAAGCTTTCTTT
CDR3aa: CASDLGRANTEAFF

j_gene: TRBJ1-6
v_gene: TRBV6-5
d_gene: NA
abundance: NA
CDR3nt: TGTGCCAGCAGTTTCAGGGGTACACCCCTCCACTTT
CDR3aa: CASSFRGTPLHF

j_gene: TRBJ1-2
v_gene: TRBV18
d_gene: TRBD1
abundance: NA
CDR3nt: TGTGCCAGCTCACCAAGGGAACAGGGGGGCAGCTACACCTTC
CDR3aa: CASSPREQGGSYTF

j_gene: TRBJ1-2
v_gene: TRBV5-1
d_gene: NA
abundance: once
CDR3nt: TGCGCCAGCAGCTTGGGACAGAACCTCTATGGCTACACCTTC
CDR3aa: CASSLGQNLYGYTF